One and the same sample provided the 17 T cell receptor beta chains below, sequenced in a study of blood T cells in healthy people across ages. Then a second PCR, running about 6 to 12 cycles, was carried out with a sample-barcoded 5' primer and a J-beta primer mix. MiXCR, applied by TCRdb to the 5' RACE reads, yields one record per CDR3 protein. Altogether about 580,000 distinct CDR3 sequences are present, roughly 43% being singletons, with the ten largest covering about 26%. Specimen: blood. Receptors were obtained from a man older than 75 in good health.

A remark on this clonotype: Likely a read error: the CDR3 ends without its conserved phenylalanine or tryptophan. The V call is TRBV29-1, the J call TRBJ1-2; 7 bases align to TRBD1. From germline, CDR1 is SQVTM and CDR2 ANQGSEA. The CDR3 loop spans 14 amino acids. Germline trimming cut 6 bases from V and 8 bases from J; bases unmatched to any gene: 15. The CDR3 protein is CSVHNRGSTGGYTV. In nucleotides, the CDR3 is TGCAGCGTACACAACAGGGGATCCACAGGGGGCTACACCGTC.

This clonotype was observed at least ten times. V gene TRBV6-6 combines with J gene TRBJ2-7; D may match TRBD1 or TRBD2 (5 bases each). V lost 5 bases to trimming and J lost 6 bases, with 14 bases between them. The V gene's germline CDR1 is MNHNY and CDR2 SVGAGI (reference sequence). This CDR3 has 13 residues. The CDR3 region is CASSDPGRGEQYF. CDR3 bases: TGTGCCAGCAGTGACCCGGGGCGAGGCGAGCAGTACTTC.

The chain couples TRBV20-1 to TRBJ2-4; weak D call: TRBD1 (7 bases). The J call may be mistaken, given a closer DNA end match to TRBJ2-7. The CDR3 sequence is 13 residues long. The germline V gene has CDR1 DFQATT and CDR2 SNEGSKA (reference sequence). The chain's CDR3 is CSAPGDSLYEQYF. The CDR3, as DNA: TGCAGTGCTCCGGGGGACAGCCTCTACGAGCAGTACTTC.

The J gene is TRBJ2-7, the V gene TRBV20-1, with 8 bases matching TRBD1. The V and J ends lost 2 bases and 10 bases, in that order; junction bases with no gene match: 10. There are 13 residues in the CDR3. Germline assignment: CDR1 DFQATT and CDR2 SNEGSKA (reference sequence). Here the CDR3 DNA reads TGCAGTGCTAGACACGGGACAGGAAGAATTCAGTACTTC. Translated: CSARHGTGRIQYF.

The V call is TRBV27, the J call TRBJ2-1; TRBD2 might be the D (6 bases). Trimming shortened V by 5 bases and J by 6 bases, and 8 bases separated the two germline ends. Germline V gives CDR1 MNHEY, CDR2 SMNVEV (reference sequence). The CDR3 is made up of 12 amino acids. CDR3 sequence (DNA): TGTGCCAGCAGTCAGACTAGCAATGAGCAGTTCTTC. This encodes CASSQTSNEQFF.

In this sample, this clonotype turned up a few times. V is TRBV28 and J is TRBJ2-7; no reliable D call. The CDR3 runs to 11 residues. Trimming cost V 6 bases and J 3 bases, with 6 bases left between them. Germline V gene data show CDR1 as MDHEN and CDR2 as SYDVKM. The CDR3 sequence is CASRADYEQYF. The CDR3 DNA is TGTGCCAGCAGGGCAGACTACGAGCAGTACTTC.

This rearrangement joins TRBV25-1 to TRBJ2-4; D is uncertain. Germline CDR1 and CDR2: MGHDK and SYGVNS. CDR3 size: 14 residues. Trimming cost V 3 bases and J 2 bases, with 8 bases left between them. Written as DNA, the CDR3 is TGTGCCAGCAGTGATAGAGATACCAAAAACATTCAGTACTTC. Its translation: CASSDRDTKNIQYF. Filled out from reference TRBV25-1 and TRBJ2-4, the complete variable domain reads EADIYQTPRYLVIGTGKKITLECSQTMGHDKMYWYQQDPGMELHLIHYSYGVNSTEKGDLSSESTVSRIRTEHFPLTLESARPSHTSQYLCASSDRDTKNIQYFGAGTRLSVL.

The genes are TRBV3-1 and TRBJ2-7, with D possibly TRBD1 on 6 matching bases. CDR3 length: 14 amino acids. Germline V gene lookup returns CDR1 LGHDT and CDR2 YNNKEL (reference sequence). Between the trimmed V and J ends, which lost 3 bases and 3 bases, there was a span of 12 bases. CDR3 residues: CASSHPGQIYEQYF. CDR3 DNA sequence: TGTGCCAGCAGCCATCCGGGACAAATCTACGAGCAGTACTTC.

The CDR3 DNA sequence: TGCGCCAGCAGCTTGAATAGGCCCTCCCAGGAGGCCCAGTACTTC. Amino acids: CASSLNRPSQEAQYF. This chain connects TRBV5-1 to TRBJ2-5; the D gene is possibly TRBD2 (5 bases). Germline loops: CDR1 SGHRS, CDR2 YFSETQ. This CDR3 comprises 15 residues. Deletions cut 1 base from V and 9 bases from J, with 19 bases between.

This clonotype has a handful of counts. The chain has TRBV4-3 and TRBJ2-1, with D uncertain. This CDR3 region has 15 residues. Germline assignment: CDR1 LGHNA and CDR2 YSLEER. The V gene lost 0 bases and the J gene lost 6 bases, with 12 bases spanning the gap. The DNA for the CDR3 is TGCGCCAGCAGCCAAGATGGGCTAGAGTCCAATGAGCAGTTCTTC. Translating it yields CASSQDGLESNEQFF.

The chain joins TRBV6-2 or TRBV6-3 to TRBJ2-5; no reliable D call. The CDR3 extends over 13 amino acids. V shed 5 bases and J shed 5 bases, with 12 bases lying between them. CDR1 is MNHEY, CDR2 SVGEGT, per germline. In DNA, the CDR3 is TGTGCCAGCAGTGATTTAGCCGGGGAGACCCAGTACTTC. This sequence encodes CASSDLAGETQYF.

The CDR3 loop reads CASSQGRVGPGANVLTF. CDR3 in DNA: TGCGCCAGCAGCCAAGGCAGGGTGGGACCTGGGGCCAACGTCCTGACTTTC. V gene TRBV4-3 combines with J gene TRBJ2-6, with D perhaps given as TRBD1 or TRBD2 (5 bases each). V was shortened by 1 base and J by 2 bases, with 12 bases between the two germline ends. The CDR3 contains 17 residues. Germline V gene data show CDR1 as LGHNA and CDR2 as YSLEER.

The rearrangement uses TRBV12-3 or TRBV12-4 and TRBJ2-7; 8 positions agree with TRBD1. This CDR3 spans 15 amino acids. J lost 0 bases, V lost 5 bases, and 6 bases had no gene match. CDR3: CASSVRQGSSYEQYF. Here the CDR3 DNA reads TGTGCCAGCAGTGTCAGACAGGGGAGCTCCTACGAGCAGTACTTC.

The CDR3 bases are TGTGCCAGCAGCTTACTGGACAGTAATGAAAAACTGTTTTTT. It specifies CASSLLDSNEKLFF. This chain joins TRBV7-9 and TRBJ1-4; perhaps TRBD1 as D (6 bases). Trimming removed 2 bases at V and 4 bases at J, with 8 bases between. Per germline, CDR1 SEHNR and CDR2 FQNEAQ (reference sequence). This CDR3 comprises 14 residues.

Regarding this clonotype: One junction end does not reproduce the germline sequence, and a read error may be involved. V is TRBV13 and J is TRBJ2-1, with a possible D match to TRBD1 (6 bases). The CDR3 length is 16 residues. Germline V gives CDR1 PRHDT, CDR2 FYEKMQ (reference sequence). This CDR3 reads CASGFSTGSSYNEQFF. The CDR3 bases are TGTGCCAGCGGCTTCTCGACAGGTTCCTCCTACAATGAGCAGTTCTTC.

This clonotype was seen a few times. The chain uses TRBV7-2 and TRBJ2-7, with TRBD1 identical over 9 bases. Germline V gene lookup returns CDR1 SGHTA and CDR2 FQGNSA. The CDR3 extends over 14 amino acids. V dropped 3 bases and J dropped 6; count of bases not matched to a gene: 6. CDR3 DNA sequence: TGTGCCAGCAGCTTCTCACAGGGGGCTAGCGAGCAGTACTTC. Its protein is CASSFSQGASEQYF.

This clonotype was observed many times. CDR3 protein: CASRLLRAGSTEAFF. The CDR3 coding sequence is TGTGCCAGCAGGCTACTAAGGGCAGGGAGCACTGAAGCTTTCTTT. The chain recombines TRBV21-1 with TRBJ1-1. TRBV21-1 is deemed a pseudogene. The CDR3 loop spans 15 amino acids.